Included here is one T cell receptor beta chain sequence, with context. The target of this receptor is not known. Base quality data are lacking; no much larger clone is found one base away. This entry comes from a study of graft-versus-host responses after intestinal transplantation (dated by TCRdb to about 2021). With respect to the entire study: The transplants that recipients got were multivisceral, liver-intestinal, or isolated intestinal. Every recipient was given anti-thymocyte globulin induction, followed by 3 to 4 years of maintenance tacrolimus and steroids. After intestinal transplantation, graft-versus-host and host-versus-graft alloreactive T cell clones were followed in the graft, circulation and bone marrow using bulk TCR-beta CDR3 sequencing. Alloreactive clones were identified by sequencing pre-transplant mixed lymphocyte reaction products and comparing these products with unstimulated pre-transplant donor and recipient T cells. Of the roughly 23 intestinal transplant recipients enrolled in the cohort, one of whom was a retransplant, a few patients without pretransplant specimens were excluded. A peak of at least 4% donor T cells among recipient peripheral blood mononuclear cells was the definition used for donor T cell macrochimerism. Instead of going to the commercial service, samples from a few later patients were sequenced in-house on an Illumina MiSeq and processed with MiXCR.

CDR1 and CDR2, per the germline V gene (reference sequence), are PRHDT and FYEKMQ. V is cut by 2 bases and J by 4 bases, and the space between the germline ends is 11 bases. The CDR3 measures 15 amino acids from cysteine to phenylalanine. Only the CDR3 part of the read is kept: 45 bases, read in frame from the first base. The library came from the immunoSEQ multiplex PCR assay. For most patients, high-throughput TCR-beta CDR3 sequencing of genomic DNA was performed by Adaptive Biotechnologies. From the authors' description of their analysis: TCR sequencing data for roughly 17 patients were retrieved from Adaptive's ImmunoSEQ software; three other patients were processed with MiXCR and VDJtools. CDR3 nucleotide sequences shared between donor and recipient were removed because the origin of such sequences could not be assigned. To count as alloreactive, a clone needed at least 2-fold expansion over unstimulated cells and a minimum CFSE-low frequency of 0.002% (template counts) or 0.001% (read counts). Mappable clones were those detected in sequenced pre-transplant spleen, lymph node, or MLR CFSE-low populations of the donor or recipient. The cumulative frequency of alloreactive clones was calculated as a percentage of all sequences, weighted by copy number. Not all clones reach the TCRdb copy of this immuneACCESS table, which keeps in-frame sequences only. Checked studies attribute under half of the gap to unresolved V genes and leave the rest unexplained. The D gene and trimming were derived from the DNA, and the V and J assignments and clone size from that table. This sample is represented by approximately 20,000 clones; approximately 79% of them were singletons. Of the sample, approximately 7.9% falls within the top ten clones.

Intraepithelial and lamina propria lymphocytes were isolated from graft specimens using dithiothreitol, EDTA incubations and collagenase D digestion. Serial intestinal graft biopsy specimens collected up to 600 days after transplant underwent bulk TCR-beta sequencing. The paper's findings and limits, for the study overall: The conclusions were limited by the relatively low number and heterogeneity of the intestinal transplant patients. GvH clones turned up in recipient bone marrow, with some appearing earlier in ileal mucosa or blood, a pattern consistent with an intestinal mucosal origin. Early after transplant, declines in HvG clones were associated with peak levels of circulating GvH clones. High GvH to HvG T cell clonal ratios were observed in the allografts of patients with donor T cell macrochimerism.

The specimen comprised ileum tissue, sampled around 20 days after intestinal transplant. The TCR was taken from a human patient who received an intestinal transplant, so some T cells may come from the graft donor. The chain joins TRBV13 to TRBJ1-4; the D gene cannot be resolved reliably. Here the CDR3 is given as CASSLRSVLNEKLFF. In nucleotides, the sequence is TGTGCCAGCAGCTTACGTTCAGTCCTTAATGAAAAACTGTTTTTT.